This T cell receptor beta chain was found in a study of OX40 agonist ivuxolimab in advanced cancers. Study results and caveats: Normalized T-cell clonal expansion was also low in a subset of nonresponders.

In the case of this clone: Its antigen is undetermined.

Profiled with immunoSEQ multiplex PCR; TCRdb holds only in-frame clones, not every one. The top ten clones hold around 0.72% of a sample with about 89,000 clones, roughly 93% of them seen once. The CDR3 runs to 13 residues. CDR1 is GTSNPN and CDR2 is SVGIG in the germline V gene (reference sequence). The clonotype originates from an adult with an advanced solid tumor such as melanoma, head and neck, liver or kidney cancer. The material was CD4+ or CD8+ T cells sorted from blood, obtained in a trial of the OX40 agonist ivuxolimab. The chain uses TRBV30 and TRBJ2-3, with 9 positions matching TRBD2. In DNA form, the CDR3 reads TGTGCGCTTAGCGGGGGTAGCACAGATACGCAGTATTTT. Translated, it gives CALSGGSTDTQYF.